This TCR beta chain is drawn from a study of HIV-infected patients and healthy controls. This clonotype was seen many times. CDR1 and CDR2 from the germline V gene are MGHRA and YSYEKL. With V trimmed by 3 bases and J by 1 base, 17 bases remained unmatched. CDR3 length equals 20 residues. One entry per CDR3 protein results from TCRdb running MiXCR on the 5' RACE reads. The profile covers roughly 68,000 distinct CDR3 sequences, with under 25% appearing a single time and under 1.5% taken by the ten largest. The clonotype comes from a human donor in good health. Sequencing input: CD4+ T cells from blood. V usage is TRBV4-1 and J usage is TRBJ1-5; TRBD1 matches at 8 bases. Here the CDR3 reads CASSQYPGPIQGASNQPQHF. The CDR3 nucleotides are TGCGCCAGCAGCCAGTATCCAGGCCCGATCCAGGGGGCGAGCAATCAGCCCCAGCATTTT.